This T cell receptor (beta chain) came from a study of regulatory T cells in long-lasting Graves disease. This CDR3 comprises 19 residues. Trimming took off 7 bases at V and 0 bases at J, with 25 bases between the two ends. CDR1 and CDR2 (germline): MDHEN, SYDVKM. Time point: newly diagnosed GD, antithyroid drugs for less than 3 months. PBMC-derived RNA was used for the TCR library. Construction of TCR beta libraries relied on iRepertoire HTBI primers and on Arm-PCR targeting CDR3 regions. TCRdb recomputed calls from the multiplex PCR reads with MiXCR, one row per CDR3 protein. The sample shows 200,000 to 250,000 distinct CDR3 sequences, around a fifth of them seen only once. This clonotype was seen repeatedly, ten times or more. What it binds is unknown. General observations from the study: Researchers reported studying only peripheral blood, not thyroid tissue.

The same sample was also used in a study of T cells in Graves' hyperthyroidism and ophthalmopathy.

The clonotype originates from a young woman with Graves disease. This specimen consisted of peripheral blood mononuclear cells (PBMCs), obtained at new diagnosis, from a patient treated with antithyroid drugs. The rearrangement links TRBV28 to TRBJ2-1; D is undetermined. CDR3 in DNA: TGTGCCAGCAAAAGTCCCGTTCTAACCACCCAGAGCTCCTACAATGAGCAGTTCTTC. Translating it yields CASKSPVLTTQSSYNEQFF.